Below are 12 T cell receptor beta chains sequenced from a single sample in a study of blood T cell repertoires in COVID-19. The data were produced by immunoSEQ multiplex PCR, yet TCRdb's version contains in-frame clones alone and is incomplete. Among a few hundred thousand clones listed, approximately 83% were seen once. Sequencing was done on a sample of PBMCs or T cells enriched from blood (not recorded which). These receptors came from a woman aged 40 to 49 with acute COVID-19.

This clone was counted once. CDR3 sequence: CASSFDLGQVNTEAFF. The CDR3 coding sequence is TGCGCCAGCAGCTTCGACCTGGGACAGGTCAACACTGAAGCTTTCTTT. This chain links TRBV5-1 with TRBJ1-1, with TRBD1 matching over 8 bases. The CDR3 has 16 amino acids. Per the germline V gene, CDR1 is SGHRS and CDR2 is YFSETQ. After removal of 2 bases from V and 2 bases from J, the junction contained 8 bases not matched to a gene. The full variable domain, with the rest looked up from reference TRBV5-1 and TRBJ1-1, is KAGVTQTPRYLIKTRGQQVTLSCSPISGHRSVSWYQQTPGQGLQFLFEYFSETQRNKGNFPGRFSGRQFSNSRSEMNVSTLELGDSALYLCASSFDLGQVNTEAFFGQGTRLTVV.

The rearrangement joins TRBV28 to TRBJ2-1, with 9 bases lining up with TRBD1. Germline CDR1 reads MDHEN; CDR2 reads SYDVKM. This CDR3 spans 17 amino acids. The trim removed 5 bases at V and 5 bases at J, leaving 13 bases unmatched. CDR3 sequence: CASSIFTGTGLHNEQFF. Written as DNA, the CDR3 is TGTGCCAGCAGTATATTTACCGGGACAGGGCTCCACAATGAGCAGTTCTTC.

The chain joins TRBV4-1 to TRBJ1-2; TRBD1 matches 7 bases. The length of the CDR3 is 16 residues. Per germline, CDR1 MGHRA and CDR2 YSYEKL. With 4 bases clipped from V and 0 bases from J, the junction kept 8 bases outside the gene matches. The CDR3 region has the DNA TGCGCCAGCAGCCGGCTCGGGACAGAGTCTAACTATGGCTACACCTTC. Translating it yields CASSRLGTESNYGYTF.

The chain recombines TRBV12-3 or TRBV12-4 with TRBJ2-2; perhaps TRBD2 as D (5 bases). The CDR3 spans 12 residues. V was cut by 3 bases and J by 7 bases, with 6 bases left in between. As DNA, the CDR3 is TGTGCCAGCAGTTTCGGGGTCGGGGAGCTGTTTTTT. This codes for CASSFGVGELFF.

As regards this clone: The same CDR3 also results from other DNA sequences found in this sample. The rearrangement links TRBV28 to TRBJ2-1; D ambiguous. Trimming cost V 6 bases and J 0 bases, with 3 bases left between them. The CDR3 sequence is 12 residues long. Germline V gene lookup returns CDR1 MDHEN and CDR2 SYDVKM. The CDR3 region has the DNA TGTGCCAGCAGCCTCTCCTACAATGAGCAGTTCTTC. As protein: CASSLSYNEQFF.

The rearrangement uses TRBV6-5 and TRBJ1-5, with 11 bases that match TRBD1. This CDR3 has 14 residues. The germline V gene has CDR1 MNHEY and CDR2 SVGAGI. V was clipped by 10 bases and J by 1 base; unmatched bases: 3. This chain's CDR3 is CATGTGGSNQPQHF. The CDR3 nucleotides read TGTGCCACCGGGACAGGGGGAAGCAATCAGCCCCAGCATTTT.

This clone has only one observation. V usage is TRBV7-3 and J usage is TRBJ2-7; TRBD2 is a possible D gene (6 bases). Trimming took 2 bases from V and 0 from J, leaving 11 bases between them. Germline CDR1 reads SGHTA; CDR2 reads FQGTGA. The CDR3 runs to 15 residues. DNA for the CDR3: TGTGCCAGCAGCTTATACGAGGGACTCTCCTACGAGCAGTACTTC. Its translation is CASSLYEGLSYEQYF. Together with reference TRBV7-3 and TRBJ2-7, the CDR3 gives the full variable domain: GAGVSQTPSNKVTEKGKYVELRCDPISGHTALYWYRQSLGQGPEFLIYFQGTGAADDSGLPNDRFFAVRPEGSVSTLKIQRTERGDSAVYLCASSLYEGLSYEQYFGPGTRLTVT.

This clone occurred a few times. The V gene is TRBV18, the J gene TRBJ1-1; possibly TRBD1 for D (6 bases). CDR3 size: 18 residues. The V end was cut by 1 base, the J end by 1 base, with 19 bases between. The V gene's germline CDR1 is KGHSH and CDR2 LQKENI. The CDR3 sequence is CASSPRGPAGAGNTEAFF. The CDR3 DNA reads TGTGCCAGCTCACCACGTGGTCCGGCAGGGGCGGGGAACACTGAAGCTTTCTTT.

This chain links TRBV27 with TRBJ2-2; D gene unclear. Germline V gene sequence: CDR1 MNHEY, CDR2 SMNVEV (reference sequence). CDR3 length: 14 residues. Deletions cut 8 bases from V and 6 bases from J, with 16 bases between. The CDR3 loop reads CASCDELVPGELFF. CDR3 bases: TGTGCCAGCTGTGATGAGCTCGTTCCCGGGGAGCTGTTTTTT.

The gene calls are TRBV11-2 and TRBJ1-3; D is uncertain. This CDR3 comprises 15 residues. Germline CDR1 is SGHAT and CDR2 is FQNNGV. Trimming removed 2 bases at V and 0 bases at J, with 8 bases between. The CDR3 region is CASSLPFRSGNTIYF. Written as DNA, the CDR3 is TGTGCCAGCAGCTTACCTTTCCGCTCTGGAAACACCATATATTTT.

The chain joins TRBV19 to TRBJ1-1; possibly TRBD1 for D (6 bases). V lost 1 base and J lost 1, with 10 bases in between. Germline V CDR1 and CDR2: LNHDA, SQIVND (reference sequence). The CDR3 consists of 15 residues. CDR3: CASSIGRGGNTEAFF. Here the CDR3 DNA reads TGTGCCAGTAGTATAGGCAGGGGTGGGAACACTGAAGCTTTCTTT.

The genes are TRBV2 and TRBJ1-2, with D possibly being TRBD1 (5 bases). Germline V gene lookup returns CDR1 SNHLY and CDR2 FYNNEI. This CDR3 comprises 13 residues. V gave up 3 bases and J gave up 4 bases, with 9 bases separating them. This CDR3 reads CASSEVGAYGYTF. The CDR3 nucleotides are TGTGCCAGCAGTGAGGTAGGGGCCTATGGCTACACCTTC.